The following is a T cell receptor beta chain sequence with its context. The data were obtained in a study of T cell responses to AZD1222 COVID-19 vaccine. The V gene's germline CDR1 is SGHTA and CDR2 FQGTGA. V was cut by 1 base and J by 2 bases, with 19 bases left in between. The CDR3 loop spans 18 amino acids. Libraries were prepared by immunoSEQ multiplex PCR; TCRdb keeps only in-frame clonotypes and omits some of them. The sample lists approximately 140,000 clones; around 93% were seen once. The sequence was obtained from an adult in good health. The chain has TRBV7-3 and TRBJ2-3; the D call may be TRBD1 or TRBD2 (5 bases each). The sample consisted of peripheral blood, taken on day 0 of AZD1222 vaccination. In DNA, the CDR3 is TGTGCCAGCAGCTTAAAAAGGGGTTGGCGGGCGAACACAGATACGCAGTATTTT. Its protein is CASSLKRGWRANTDTQYF.